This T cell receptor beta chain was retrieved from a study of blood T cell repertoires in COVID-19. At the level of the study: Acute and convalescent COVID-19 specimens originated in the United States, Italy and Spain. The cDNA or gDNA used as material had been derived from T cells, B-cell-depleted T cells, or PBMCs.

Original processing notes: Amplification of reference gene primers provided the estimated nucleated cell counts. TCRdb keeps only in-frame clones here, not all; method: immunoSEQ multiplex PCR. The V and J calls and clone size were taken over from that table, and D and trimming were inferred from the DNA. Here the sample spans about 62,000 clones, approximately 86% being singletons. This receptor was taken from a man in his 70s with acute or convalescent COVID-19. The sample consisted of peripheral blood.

The CDR3 DNA follows: TGTGCCAGCAGCCAAGCCCGCACTGAAGCTTTCTTT. Translated, it gives CASSQARTEAFF. This sequence joins TRBV3-1 (or the pseudogene TRBV3-2) and TRBJ1-1; D gene unclear. The CDR3 contains 12 residues. The ends were cut back, 1 base at V and 4 bases at J, with 4 bases in the middle. Germline CDR1 and CDR2: LGHDT and YNNKEL (reference sequence).